Each of the 21 T cell receptor beta chains below was sequenced from the same sample in a study of identical twins. TCRdb processed the 5' RACE reads anew with MiXCR; each CDR3 protein has one entry. The table has 1.5 million to 2 million distinct CDR3 sequences, around a third seen once; the top ten hold 0.25% to 0.3%. Input material: cord blood. The receptors come from a newborn girl in good health.

The chain carries TRBV27 and TRBJ2-3, with TRBD2 identical over 9 bases. The CDR3 contains 15 residues. V lost 6 bases, J lost 3 bases, and 7 bases stayed unmatched. Per the germline V gene, CDR1 is MNHEY and CDR2 is SMNVEV (reference sequence). In DNA, the CDR3 is TGTGCCAGCAGGCCCTCTAGCGGGAAGACAGATACGCAGTATTTT. Encoded protein: CASRPSSGKTDTQYF.

The chain links TRBV10-3 to TRBJ1-1; D not resolved. Germline values: CDR1 ENHRY, CDR2 SYGVKD. The V end was cut by 2 bases, the J end by 1 base, with 8 bases between. The CDR3 is made up of 14 amino acids. In DNA form, the CDR3 reads TGTGCCATCAGTGAGAGAACTTCGAACACTGAAGCTTTCTTT. This translates into CAISERTSNTEAFF.

The V and J genes are TRBV19 and TRBJ2-5, with 7 positions matching TRBD2. The DNA end is a closer match to TRBJ2-7, so the J assignment may be wrong. The germline V gene has CDR1 LNHDA and CDR2 SQIVND (reference sequence). CDR3 length: 16 amino acids. As DNA, the CDR3 is TGTGCCAGTAGTATCCGGGACTACCGGAACTCCTACGAGCAGTACTTC. This translates into CASSIRDYRNSYEQYF.

The CDR3 nucleotides are TGTGCCAGCAGTTCTCAATCAGCGGGGTTCTACAATGAGCAGTACTTC. Protein sequence: CASSSQSAGFYNEQYF. V is TRBV12-3 or TRBV12-4 and J is TRBJ2-7; 7 bases align to TRBD2. With 4 bases clipped from V and 7 bases from J, the junction kept 16 bases outside the gene matches. The CDR3 has 16 residues.

The genes are TRBV20-1 and TRBJ1-2, with D tentatively TRBD1 (6 bases). CDR1 and CDR2 from the germline V gene are DFQATT and SNEGSKA (reference sequence). V dropped 6 bases and J dropped 1 base, with 9 bases sitting between them. This CDR3 spans 12 amino acids. Here the CDR3 DNA reads TGCAGTGCGGTGGGACATAACTATGGCTACACCTTC. Its protein is CSAVGHNYGYTF.

V is TRBV4-2 and J is TRBJ2-1; the D gene is possibly TRBD2 (6 bases). V lost 1 base and J lost 3, with 10 bases in between. This CDR3 spans 15 amino acids. The germline V gene has CDR1 LGHNA and CDR2 YNFKEQ. The CDR3, as DNA: TGTGCCAGCAGCCAAGGACGCGGGGTCTACAATGAGCAGTTCTTC. Its protein is CASSQGRGVYNEQFF.

This clonotype was picked up a small number of times. The J gene is TRBJ2-3, the V gene TRBV9; no firm D call. Germline loops: CDR1 SGDLS, CDR2 YYNGEE. The CDR3 consists of 16 residues. V dropped 0 bases and J dropped 3 bases, with 14 bases sitting between them. The CDR3 is CASSVGKAPRTDTQYF. The CDR3 bases are TGTGCCAGCAGCGTAGGCAAGGCCCCGAGGACAGATACGCAGTATTTT.

The V gene is TRBV3-1, the J gene TRBJ2-1; a possible D gene is TRBD2 (5 bases). Germline CDR1 is LGHDT and CDR2 is YNNKEL (reference sequence). Deletions cut 6 bases from V and 7 bases from J, with 13 bases between. This CDR3 is built from 13 residues. CDR3 protein: CASRPLVWNEQFF. The CDR3 DNA reads TGTGCCAGCAGACCACTAGTCTGGAATGAGCAGTTCTTC.

The table lists this clonotype with a count of one. The chain couples TRBV10-3 to TRBJ2-7, with TRBD1 matching 9 bases. The CDR3 extends over 16 amino acids. Germline V CDR1 and CDR2: ENHRY, SYGVKD. V was pared by 2 bases and J by 0 bases, with 5 bases of the junction left unmatched. The CDR3 nucleotides read TGTGCCATCAGTGAGCCGACAGGGGGGAGCTCCTACGAGCAGTACTTC. It yields the protein CAISEPTGGSSYEQYF.

This clonotype showed up just a few times. V gene TRBV3-1 combines with J gene TRBJ2-3, with D possibly being TRBD1 or TRBD2 (6 bases each). Per germline, CDR1 LGHDT and CDR2 YNNKEL (reference sequence). The CDR3 contains 16 residues. Trimming took off 3 bases at V and 1 base at J, with 14 bases between the two ends. DNA of the CDR3: TGTGCCAGCAGCCATCCCACGGGGGCACGCACAGATACGCAGTATTTT. Protein product: CASSHPTGARTDTQYF.

This clonotype was seen a few times. Written as DNA, the CDR3 is TGTGCCAGCAGTCGCTACGGGGACAGGGGAGGAAGTAATACGCAGTATTTT. It yields the protein CASSRYGDRGGSNTQYF. The rearrangement joins TRBV9 to TRBJ2-3; TRBD1 aligns across 10 bases. From germline, CDR1 is SGDLS and CDR2 YYNGEE. The CDR3 length is 17 residues. Losses at the gene ends were 5 bases for V and 7 bases for J; bases not matched to a gene: 16.

There are a few counts of this clonotype. V is TRBV6-2 or TRBV6-3 and J is TRBJ2-1, with 9 bases lining up with TRBD1. The J segment lost 3 bases and the V segment lost 6 bases, leaving 18 bases of the junction unmatched. The germline gives CDR1 MNHEY, CDR2 SVGEGT. The length of the CDR3 is 19 residues. CDR3 sequence: CASRPIPGQGGGIYNEQFF. CDR3 nucleotide sequence: TGTGCCAGCAGGCCTATCCCGGGACAGGGAGGGGGGATCTACAATGAGCAGTTCTTC.

The CDR3 spells CASSLGGLRSNQPQHF. The CDR3 DNA follows: TGCGCCAGCAGCTTGGGGGGGTTGCGGAGCAATCAGCCCCAGCATTTT. V and J are TRBV5-1 and TRBJ1-5; tentative D call: TRBD1 (5 bases). CDR3 length equals 16 residues. V shed 0 bases and J shed 1 base, with 11 bases lying between them. CDR1 and CDR2 (germline): SGHRS, YFSETQ.

This clonotype appeared many times. The chain uses TRBV4-1 and TRBJ2-4; the D is unclear. V was cut by 4 bases and J by 0 bases, with 10 bases left in between. This CDR3 has 15 amino acids. CDR1 and CDR2 from the germline V gene are MGHRA and YSYEKL. DNA of the CDR3: TGCGCCAGCAGCCCCCGGGTACTAGCCAAAAACATTCAGTACTTC. Amino acid sequence: CASSPRVLAKNIQYF.

The chain has TRBV6-5 and TRBJ2-3; 7 bases align to TRBD2. In germline, CDR1 is MNHEY, CDR2 SVGAGI. J lost 6 bases, V lost 2 bases, and 8 bases had no gene match. The CDR3 runs 15 residues. The CDR3 DNA reads TGTGCCAGCAGTTACGGGGGAGGGCCGATGGATACGCAGTATTTT. This encodes CASSYGGGPMDTQYF.

The J gene is TRBJ1-1, the V gene TRBV29-1; the match to TRBD1 covers 8 bases. J was trimmed by 10 bases and V by 8 bases; bases with no gene match: 15. CDR1 SQVTM and CDR2 ANQGSEA come from the germline V gene. The CDR3 runs 13 residues. The DNA of the CDR3 is TGCAGCTTACACCAGACAGGGGCAATAGGAGCTTTCTTT. Its translation: CSLHQTGAIGAFF.

This clonotype was seen many times. The chain combines TRBV28 with TRBJ2-5; 7 bases are a match to TRBD2. The V gene's germline CDR1 is MDHEN and CDR2 SYDVKM. The V gene end was trimmed by 0 bases and the J gene end by 3 bases; junction bases not matched to a gene: 4. The length of the CDR3 is 15 residues. DNA of the CDR3: TGTGCCAGCAGTTTATGGCGGGAGTGGAAAGAGACCCAGTACTTC. Amino acids: CASSLWREWKETQYF.

This clonotype was observed a single time. Just one base apart from a much larger clone, this may be a read error. The chain uses TRBV5-1 and TRBJ2-1; either TRBD1 or TRBD2 may supply D (5 bases each). This CDR3 comprises 12 residues. Germline V gene sequence: CDR1 SGHRS, CDR2 YFSETQ. The CDR3 DNA is TGCGTCAGCAGCTTGATGGGGGATGAGCAGTTCTTC. This gives the protein CVSSLMGDEQFF.

The chain uses TRBV24-1 and TRBJ2-1; TRBD2 aligns across 7 bases. There are 14 residues in the CDR3. Germline CDR1 KGHDR, CDR2 SFDVKD. The J segment lost 7 bases and the V segment lost 5 bases, leaving 7 bases of the junction unmatched. In DNA, the CDR3 is TGTGCCACCAGTGCAGGGACTACCTTGAATGAGCAGTTCTTC. Its protein is CATSAGTTLNEQFF.

The V and J genes are TRBV6-2 or TRBV6-3 and TRBJ2-3; D unresolved. The CDR3 has 15 amino acids. CDR1 is MNHEY and CDR2 is SVGEGT in the germline V gene. V lost 2 bases and J lost 2, with 11 bases in between. The CDR3 here is CASSYRRATTDTQYF. The DNA of the CDR3 is TGTGCCAGCAGTTACCGGCGAGCTACCACAGATACGCAGTATTTT.

The rearrangement links TRBV28 to TRBJ1-5, with 8 bases aligning to TRBD1. Unmatched junction bases numbered 9, after V lost 6 bases and J lost 5 bases. Germline lookup yields CDR1 MDHEN and CDR2 SYDVKM. There are 15 residues in the CDR3. The CDR3: CASSPSGGWDQPQHF. As DNA, the CDR3 is TGTGCCAGCAGCCCGTCAGGGGGCTGGGATCAGCCCCAGCATTTT. Full variable domain (missing parts from reference TRBV28 and TRBJ1-5): DVKVTQSSRYLVKRTGEKVFLECVQDMDHENMFWYRQDPGLGLRLIYFSYDVKMKEKGDIPEGYSVSREKKERFSLILESASTNQTSMYLCASSPSGGWDQPQHFGDGTRLSIL.